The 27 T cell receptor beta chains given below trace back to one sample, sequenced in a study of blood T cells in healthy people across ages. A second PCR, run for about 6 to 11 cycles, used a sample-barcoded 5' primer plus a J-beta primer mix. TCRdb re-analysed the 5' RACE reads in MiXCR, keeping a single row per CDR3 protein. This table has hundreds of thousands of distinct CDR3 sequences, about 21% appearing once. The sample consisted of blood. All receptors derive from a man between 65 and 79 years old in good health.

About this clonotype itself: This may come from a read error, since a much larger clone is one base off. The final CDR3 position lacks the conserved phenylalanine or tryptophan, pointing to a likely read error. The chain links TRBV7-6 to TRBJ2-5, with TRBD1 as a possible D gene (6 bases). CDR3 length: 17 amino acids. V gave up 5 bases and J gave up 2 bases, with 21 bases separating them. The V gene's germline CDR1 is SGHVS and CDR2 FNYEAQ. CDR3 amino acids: CASSEIRQAALQETQYV. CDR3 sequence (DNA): TGTGCCAGCAGCGAGATTCGACAGGCGGCCCTACAAGAGACCCAGTACGTC.

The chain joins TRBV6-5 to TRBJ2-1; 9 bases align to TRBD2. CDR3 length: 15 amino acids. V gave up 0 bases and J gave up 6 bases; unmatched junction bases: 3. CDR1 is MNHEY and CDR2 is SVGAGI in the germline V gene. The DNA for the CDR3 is TGTGCCAGCAGTTACTCTCTAGCGGGGAGCAATGAGCAGTTCTTC. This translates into CASSYSLAGSNEQFF.

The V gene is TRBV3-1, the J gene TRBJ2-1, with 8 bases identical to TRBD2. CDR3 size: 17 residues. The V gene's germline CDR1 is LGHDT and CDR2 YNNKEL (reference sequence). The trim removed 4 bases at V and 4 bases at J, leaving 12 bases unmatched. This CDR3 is CASSRTMGGRTYNEQFF. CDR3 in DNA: TGTGCCAGCAGCCGAACTATGGGCGGGAGGACTTACAATGAGCAGTTCTTC.

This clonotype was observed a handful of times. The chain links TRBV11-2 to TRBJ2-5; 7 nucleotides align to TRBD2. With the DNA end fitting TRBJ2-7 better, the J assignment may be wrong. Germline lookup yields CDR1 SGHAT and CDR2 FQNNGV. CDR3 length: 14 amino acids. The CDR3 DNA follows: TGTGCCAGCAGCTCCTGGCTAGCGGCCTACGAGCAGTACTTC. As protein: CASSSWLAAYEQYF.

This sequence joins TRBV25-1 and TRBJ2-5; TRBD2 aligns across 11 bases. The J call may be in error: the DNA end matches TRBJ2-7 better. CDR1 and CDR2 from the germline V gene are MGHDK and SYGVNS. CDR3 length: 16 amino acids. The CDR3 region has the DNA TGTGCCAGCAGTGGAGTAACTAGCGGGAGTACCTACGAGCAGTACTTC. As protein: CASSGVTSGSTYEQYF.

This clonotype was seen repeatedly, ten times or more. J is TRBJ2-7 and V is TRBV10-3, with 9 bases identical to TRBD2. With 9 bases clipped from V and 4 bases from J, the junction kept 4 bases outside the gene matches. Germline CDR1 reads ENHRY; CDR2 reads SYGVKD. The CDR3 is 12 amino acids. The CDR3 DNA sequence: TGTGCCATTAGCGGGAGTAGTTACGAGCAGTACTTC. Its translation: CAISGSSYEQYF.

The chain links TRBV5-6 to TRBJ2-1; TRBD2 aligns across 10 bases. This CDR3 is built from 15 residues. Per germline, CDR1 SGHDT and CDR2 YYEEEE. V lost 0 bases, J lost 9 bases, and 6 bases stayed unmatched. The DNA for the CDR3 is TGTGCCAGCAGCTTGGCCCCTAGCGGGAGAGGTGAGCAGTTCTTC. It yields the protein CASSLAPSGRGEQFF. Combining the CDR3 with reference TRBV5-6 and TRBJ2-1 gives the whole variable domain DAGVTQSPTHLIKTRGQQVTLRCSPKSGHDTVSWYQQALGQGPQFIFQYYEEEERQRGNFPDRFSGHQFPNYSSELNVNALLLGDSALYLCASSLAPSGRGEQFFGPGTRLTVL.

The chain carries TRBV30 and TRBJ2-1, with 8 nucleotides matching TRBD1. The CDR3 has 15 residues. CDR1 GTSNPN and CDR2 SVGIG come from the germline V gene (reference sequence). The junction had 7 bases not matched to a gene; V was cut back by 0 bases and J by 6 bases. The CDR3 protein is CAWSVGQGAINEQFF. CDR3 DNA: TGTGCCTGGAGTGTGGGGCAGGGGGCAATCAATGAGCAGTTCTTC.

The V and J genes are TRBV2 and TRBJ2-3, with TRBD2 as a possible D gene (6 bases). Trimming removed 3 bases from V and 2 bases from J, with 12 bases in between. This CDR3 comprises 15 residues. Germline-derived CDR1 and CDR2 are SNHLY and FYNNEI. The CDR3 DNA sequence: TGTGCCAGCAGTGACCCCGGGGGAGACACAGATACGCAGTATTTT. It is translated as CASSDPGGDTDTQYF.

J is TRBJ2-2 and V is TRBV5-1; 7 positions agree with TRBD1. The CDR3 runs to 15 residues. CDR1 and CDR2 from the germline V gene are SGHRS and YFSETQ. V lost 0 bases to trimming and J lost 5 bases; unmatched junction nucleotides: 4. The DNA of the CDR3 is TGCGCCAGCAGCTTGGGGGACAGACCAACCGGGGAGCTGTTTTTT. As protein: CASSLGDRPTGELFF.

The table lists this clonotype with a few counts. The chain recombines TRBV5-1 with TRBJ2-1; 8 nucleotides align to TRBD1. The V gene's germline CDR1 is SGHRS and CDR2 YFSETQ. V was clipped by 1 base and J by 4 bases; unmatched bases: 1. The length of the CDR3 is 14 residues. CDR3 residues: CASSLNRGYNEQFF. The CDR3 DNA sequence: TGCGCCAGCAGCTTGAACAGGGGGTACAATGAGCAGTTCTTC.

CDR3 sequence (DNA): TGCGCCAGCAGCTTGGCACCGGACAACTCCTACGAGCAGTACTTC. Amino acids: CASSLAPDNSYEQYF. This sequence joins TRBV5-1 and TRBJ2-7; weak D call: TRBD1 (5 bases). Trimming shortened V by 0 bases and J by 0 bases, and 10 bases separated the two germline ends. Germline CDR1 reads SGHRS; CDR2 reads YFSETQ. The CDR3 has 15 amino acids.

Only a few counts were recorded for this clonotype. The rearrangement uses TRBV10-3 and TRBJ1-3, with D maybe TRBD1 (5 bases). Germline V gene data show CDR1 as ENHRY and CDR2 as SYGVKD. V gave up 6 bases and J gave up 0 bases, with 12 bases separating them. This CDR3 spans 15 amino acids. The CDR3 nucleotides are TGTGCCATCAGCGAGAAGGGGCTCTCTGGAAACACCATATATTTT. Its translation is CAISEKGLSGNTIYF.

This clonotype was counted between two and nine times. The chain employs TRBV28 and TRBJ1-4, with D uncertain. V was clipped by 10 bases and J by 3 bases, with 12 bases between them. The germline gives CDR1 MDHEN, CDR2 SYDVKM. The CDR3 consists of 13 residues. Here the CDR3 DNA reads TGTGCCATTTCGGACGGGTCTAATGAAAAACTGTTTTTT. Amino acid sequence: CAISDGSNEKLFF.

CDR3 region: CSVAGETQYF. CDR3 nucleotides: TGCAGCGTGGCAGGGGAGACCCAGTACTTC. The chain links TRBV29-1 to TRBJ2-5, with D perhaps TRBD1 (5 bases). The length of the CDR3 is 10 residues. V shed 6 bases and J shed 5 bases, with 7 bases lying between them. CDR1 SQVTM and CDR2 ANQGSEA come from the germline V gene.

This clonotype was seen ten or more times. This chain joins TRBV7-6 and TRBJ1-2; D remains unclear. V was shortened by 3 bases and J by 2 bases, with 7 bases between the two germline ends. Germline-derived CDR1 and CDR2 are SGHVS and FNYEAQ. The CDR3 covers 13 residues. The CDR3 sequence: CASSFPGNYGYTF. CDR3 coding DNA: TGTGCCAGCAGCTTTCCGGGGAACTATGGCTACACCTTC.

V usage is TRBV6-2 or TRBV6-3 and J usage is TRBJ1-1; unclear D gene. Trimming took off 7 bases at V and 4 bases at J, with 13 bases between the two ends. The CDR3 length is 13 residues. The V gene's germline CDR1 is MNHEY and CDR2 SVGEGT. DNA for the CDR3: TGTGCCAGCACCTTCCAACTTAGCACTGAAGCTTTCTTT. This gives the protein CASTFQLSTEAFF.

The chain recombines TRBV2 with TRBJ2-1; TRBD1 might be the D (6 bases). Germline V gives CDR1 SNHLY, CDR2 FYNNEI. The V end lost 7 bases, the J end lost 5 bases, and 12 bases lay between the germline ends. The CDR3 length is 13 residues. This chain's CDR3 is CASKGQSHNEQFF. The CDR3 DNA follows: TGTGCCAGCAAAGGACAGTCCCACAATGAGCAGTTCTTC.

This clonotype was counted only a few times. The CDR3 reads CASTYRGQETQYF. CDR3 coding DNA: TGCGCCAGCACTTACCGGGGCCAAGAGACCCAGTACTTC. The rearrangement joins TRBV10-2 to TRBJ2-5, with TRBD2 as a possible D gene (5 bases). Trimming removed 7 bases at V and 1 base at J, with 10 bases between. The length of the CDR3 is 13 residues. Germline assignment: CDR1 WSHSY and CDR2 SAAADI.

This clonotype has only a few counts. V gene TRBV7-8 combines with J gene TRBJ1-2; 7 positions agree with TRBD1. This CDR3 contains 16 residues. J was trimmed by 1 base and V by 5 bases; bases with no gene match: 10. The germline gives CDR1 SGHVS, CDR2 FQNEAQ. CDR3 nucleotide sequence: TGTGCCAGCAGCCCAAACCAGGGACAGAGTAACTATGGCTACACCTTC. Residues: CASSPNQGQSNYGYTF.

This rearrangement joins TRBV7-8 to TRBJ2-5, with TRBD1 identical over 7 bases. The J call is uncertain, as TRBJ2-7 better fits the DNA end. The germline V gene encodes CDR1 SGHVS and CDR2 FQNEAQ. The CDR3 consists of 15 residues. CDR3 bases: TGTGCCAGCAGCTTAGCGGGACAGCAGTACTACGAGCAGTACTTC. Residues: CASSLAGQQYYEQYF.

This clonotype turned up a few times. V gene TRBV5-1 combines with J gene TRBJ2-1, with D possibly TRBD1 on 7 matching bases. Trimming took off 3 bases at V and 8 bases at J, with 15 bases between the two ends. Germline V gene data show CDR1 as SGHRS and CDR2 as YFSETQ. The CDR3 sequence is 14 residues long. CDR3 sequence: CASSWSGGNDEQFF. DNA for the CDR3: TGCGCCAGCAGCTGGTCAGGGGGGAACGATGAGCAGTTCTTC.

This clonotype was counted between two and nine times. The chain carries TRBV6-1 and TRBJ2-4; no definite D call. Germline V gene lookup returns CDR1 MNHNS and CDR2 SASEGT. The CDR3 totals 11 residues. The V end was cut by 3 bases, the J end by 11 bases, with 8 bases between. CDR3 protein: CASSDSVLQYF. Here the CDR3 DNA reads TGTGCCAGCAGTGATTCGGTCCTTCAGTACTTC.

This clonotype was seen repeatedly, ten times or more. In DNA, the CDR3 is TGTGCCACCAGTGATTCCCGACAGGGAGGCACAGATACGCAGTATTTT. It translates to CATSDSRQGGTDTQYF. The rearrangement uses TRBV24-1 and TRBJ2-3; 7 bases align to TRBD1. CDR3 length: 16 amino acids. With V trimmed by 2 bases and J by 1 base, 5 bases remained unmatched. The germline gives CDR1 KGHDR, CDR2 SFDVKD.

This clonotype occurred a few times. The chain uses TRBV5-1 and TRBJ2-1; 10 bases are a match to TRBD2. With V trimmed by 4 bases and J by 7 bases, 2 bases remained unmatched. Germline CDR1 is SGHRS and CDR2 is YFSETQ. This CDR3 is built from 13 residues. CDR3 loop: CASSGTSENEQFF. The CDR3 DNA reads TGCGCCAGCAGCGGGACTAGCGAAAATGAGCAGTTCTTC. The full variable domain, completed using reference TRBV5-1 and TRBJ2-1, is KAGVTQTPRYLIKTRGQQVTLSCSPISGHRSVSWYQQTPGQGLQFLFEYFSETQRNKGNFPGRFSGRQFSNSRSEMNVSTLELGDSALYLCASSGTSENEQFFGPGTRLTVL.

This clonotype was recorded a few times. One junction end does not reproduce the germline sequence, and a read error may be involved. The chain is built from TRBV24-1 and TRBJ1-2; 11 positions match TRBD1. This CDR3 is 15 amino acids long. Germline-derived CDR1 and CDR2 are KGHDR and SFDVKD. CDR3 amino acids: CASSGRTGGVSGYTF. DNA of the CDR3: TGTGCCTCCAGTGGACGGACAGGGGGCGTATCTGGCTACACCTTC.

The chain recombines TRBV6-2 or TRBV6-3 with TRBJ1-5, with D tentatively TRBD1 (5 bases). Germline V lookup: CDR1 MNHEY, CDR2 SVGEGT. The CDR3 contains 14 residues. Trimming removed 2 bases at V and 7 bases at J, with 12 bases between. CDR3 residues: CASSYGQGRQPQHF. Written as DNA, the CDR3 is TGTGCCAGCAGTTACGGGCAGGGCCGCCAGCCCCAGCATTTT.